This TCR beta chain was profiled in a study of blood T cell repertoires in COVID-19. Across the study: Sources were T cells, B-cell-depleted T cells, or PBMCs; the material itself was cDNA or gDNA.

Trimming removed 5 bases at V and 2 bases at J, with 26 bases between. Germline assignment: CDR1 SEHNR and CDR2 FQNEAQ (reference sequence). This CDR3 region has 19 residues. Using immunoSEQ multiplex PCR, the repertoire was profiled, and TCRdb retains in-frame clones only, with some absent. This sample has under 200,000 clones, with almost 85% found just once. The gene calls are TRBV7-9 and TRBJ2-3, with TRBD2 as a possible D gene (5 bases). The sample consisted of PBMCs or T cells enriched from blood (not recorded which). The origin of this receptor is a man between 50 and 59 years old who had recovered from COVID-19. DNA for the CDR3: TGTGCCAGCAGCCTCCTGCGGGCCCAGCGAGGAGAATACACAGATACGCAGTATTTT. Translated: CASSLLRAQRGEYTDTQYF.